Detailed here is one TCR beta chain. The repertoire was sequenced with immunoSEQ multiplex PCR; TCRdb's copy has only in-frame clones and lacks some. The sample has 90,000 to 120,000 clones; roughly nine tenths are singletons. The V gene's germline CDR1 is MDHEN and CDR2 SYDVKM. V was cut by 2 bases and J by 4 bases, with 14 bases left in between. This CDR3 has 15 amino acids. The data derive from a study of T cell responses to AZD1222 COVID-19 vaccine. This TCR came from an adult in good health. The sequences come from peripheral blood, collected on day 0 of AZD1222 vaccination. This chain uses TRBV28 with TRBJ2-5; no clear D gene. CDR3 bases: TGTGCCAGCAGTTTAAGGGTTAGCCTGGGAGAGACCCAGTACTTC. Amino acid sequence: CASSLRVSLGETQYF.